The sequence of this TCR beta chain was determined in a study of T cell repertoires in cytomegalovirus infection. On the study more broadly: Public TCR beta signature analysis indicated the presence of both CMV infection and matching HLA type.

TCRdb re-called the reads with MiXCR, one entry per CDR3 protein. Of 200,000 to 300,000 distinct CDR3 sequences detected, 9.1% appear once; the ten largest clones hold roughly 15%. Overall study findings and caveats: Using cumulative public TCR beta family frequency, the authors identified those who carried CMV together with the relevant HLA. CMV-specific HLA-C-restricted TCR beta clonotypes dominated the ex vivo response.

With V trimmed by 5 bases and J by 0 bases, 4 bases remained unmatched. This CDR3 comprises 16 residues. From germline, CDR1 is LNHDA and CDR2 SQIVND (reference sequence). Of note for this clonotype: The antigen remains unidentified.

The chain carries TRBV19 and TRBJ2-5; the match to TRBD2 covers 12 bases. Sequences were obtained from PBMCs. This receptor was obtained from a human donor in good health (CMV status not recorded). Some clones in this sample may be carry-over from other donors' samples. CDR3 protein: CASSLWTSGNQETQYF. CDR3 coding DNA: TGTGCCAGTAGTTTATGGACTAGCGGGAACCAAGAGACCCAGTACTTC. Variable domain in full (rest from reference TRBV19 and TRBJ2-5): DGGITQSPKYLFRKEGQNVTLSCEQNLNHDAMYWYRQDPGQGLRLIYYSQIVNDFQKGDIAEGYSVSREKKESFPLTVTSAQKNPTAFYLCASSLWTSGNQETQYFGPGTRLLVL.